A single sample gave rise to the 27 T cell receptor beta chains below, sequenced in a study of T cell responses to AZD1222 COVID-19 vaccine. Using immunoSEQ multiplex PCR, the repertoire was profiled, and TCRdb retains in-frame clones only, with some absent. This sample has roughly 100,000 clones, with around nine tenths found just once. The input for sequencing was peripheral blood, taken 28 days after the second AZD1222 dose. Receptors were obtained from an adult who received the AZD1222 COVID-19 vaccine.

This chain uses TRBV5-4 with TRBJ2-7; D remains unclear. CDR1 is SGHNT, CDR2 YYREEE, per germline (reference sequence). The CDR3 spans 9 residues. Trimming removed 5 bases from V and 4 bases from J, with 1 base in between. CDR3 region: CASRYEQYF. In DNA, the CDR3 is TGTGCCAGCAGATACGAGCAGTACTTC.

This chain joins TRBV10-3 and TRBJ2-2, with 12 bases aligning to TRBD1. The CDR3 has 15 residues. J lost 4 bases, V lost 5 bases, and 2 bases had no gene match. Germline V gene data show CDR1 as ENHRY and CDR2 as SYGVKD. The CDR3 region is CAISPGQGATGELFF. CDR3 in DNA: TGTGCCATCAGTCCGGGACAGGGGGCCACCGGGGAGCTGTTTTTT.

The sample holds a few counts of this clone. This rearrangement joins TRBV27 to TRBJ1-2; D remains unclear. The CDR3 totals 13 residues. Germline CDR1 and CDR2: MNHEY and SMNVEV (reference sequence). V was clipped by 3 bases and J by 5 bases, with 10 bases between them. As DNA, the CDR3 is TGTGCCAGCAGTTTCGAAGGAAAGTATGGCTACACCTTC. Amino acids: CASSFEGKYGYTF.

This chain connects TRBV29-1 to TRBJ2-1; 12 bases are a match to TRBD2. Germline CDR1 reads SQVTM; CDR2 reads ANQGSEA. The CDR3 runs 17 residues. V gave up 7 bases and J gave up 6 bases; unmatched junction bases: 16. The CDR3 loop reads CSAIRGASGRAGNEQFF. The CDR3 DNA reads as TGCAGCGCCATCCGAGGGGCTAGCGGGAGGGCGGGCAATGAGCAGTTCTTC.

The V call is TRBV2, the J call TRBJ1-5, with no clear D. V was pared by 2 bases and J by 3 bases, with 11 bases between. CDR1 and CDR2 from the germline V gene are SNHLY and FYNNEI. The CDR3 runs 15 residues. CDR3 loop: CASSEIGQFNQPQHF. For the CDR3, the DNA is TGTGCCAGCAGTGAAATTGGGCAGTTCAATCAGCCCCAGCATTTT.

The CDR3 coding sequence is TGCGCCAGCAGCCTGATCGGGGGAAACACTGAAGCTTTCTTT. It encodes CASSLIGGNTEAFF. The gene calls are TRBV4-1 and TRBJ1-1, with D maybe TRBD1 (5 bases). Germline V gives CDR1 MGHRA, CDR2 YSYEKL. Trimming left V 4 bases short and J 2 bases short, with 11 bases between. The CDR3 is made up of 14 amino acids.

This rearrangement joins TRBV5-4 to TRBJ2-3; the D gene is possibly TRBD1 (8 bases). The CDR3 consists of 18 residues. The V gene lost 5 bases and the J gene lost 5 bases, with 27 bases spanning the gap. Germline CDR1 and CDR2: SGHNT and YYREEE (reference sequence). The CDR3 nucleotides are TGTGCCAGCAGGCCGGGGACAGGCGGGAGCCCCCAGGGAGATACGCAGTATTTT. Amino acids: CASRPGTGGSPQGDTQYF.

J is TRBJ2-7 and V is TRBV11-3; 10 nucleotides align to TRBD1. J gave up 6 bases and V 5 bases, and 4 bases lay outside the gene matches. Germline V gene sequence: CDR1 SGHNT, CDR2 YENEEA. CDR3 length: 13 residues. This CDR3 reads CASSEDRGREQYF. For the CDR3, the DNA is TGTGCCAGCAGCGAAGACAGGGGGCGCGAGCAGTACTTC.

The CDR3 sequence is CASSLGSGGPTGELFF. The CDR3 nucleotides are TGCGCCAGCAGCTTGGGCTCGGGAGGGCCCACCGGGGAGCTGTTTTTT. The chain combines TRBV5-1 with TRBJ2-2; 8 bases are a match to TRBD2. The CDR3 extends over 16 amino acids. Germline loops: CDR1 SGHRS, CDR2 YFSETQ. Trimming removed 0 bases from V and 4 bases from J; junction bases left unmatched: 5.

The chain combines TRBV5-4 with TRBJ2-1; perhaps TRBD2 as D (5 bases). The germline CDR1 and CDR2 sequences are SGHNT and YYREEE (reference sequence). V was trimmed by 4 bases and J by 4 bases, leaving 9 bases between them. The CDR3 is 13 residues long. CDR3 nucleotide sequence: TGTGCCAGCAGCCGGAGCGGTTACAATGAGCAGTTCTTC. It translates to CASSRSGYNEQFF. Based on the CDR3 plus reference TRBV5-4 and TRBJ2-1, the full variable domain is ETGVTQSPTHLIKTRGQQVTLRCSSQSGHNTVSWYQQALGQGPQFIFQYYREEENGRGNFPPRFSGLQFPNYSSELNVNALELDDSALYLCASSRSGYNEQFFGPGTRLTVL.

The chain couples TRBV28 to TRBJ1-1; weak D call: TRBD1 (6 bases). The CDR3 extends over 16 amino acids. V was pared by 4 bases and J by 1 base, with 16 bases between. Germline CDR1 is MDHEN and CDR2 is SYDVKM. CDR3 sequence (DNA): TGTGCCAGCAGTTCGCTAACGACAGGCACGAACACTGAAGCTTTCTTT. Translation: CASSSLTTGTNTEAFF. The full variable domain, in which reference TRBV28 and TRBJ1-1 provide the parts outside the CDR3, is DVKVTQSSRYLVKRTGEKVFLECVQDMDHENMFWYRQDPGLGLRLIYFSYDVKMKEKGDIPEGYSVSREKKERFSLILESASTNQTSMYLCASSSLTTGTNTEAFFGQGTRLTVV.

The CDR3 loop is CASRGWGSWNNEQFF. In DNA form, the CDR3 reads TGTGCCAGCAGGGGATGGGGGTCTTGGAACAATGAGCAGTTCTTC. This chain connects TRBV6-5 to TRBJ2-1; D possibly matches TRBD1 or TRBD2 (5 bases each). V was trimmed by 6 bases and J by 5 bases, leaving 17 bases between them. Germline V CDR1 and CDR2: MNHEY, SVGAGI. The CDR3 covers 15 residues.

The J gene is TRBJ1-5, the V gene TRBV7-8; the match to TRBD1 covers 8 bases. J was trimmed by 3 bases and V by 1 base; bases with no gene match: 11. The CDR3 extends over 18 amino acids. Germline CDR1 is SGHVS and CDR2 is FQNEAQ. As DNA, the CDR3 is TGTGCCAGCAGCTTAGTCGCCTCGGACAGGGATGACAATCAGCCCCAGCATTTT. This codes for CASSLVASDRDDNQPQHF.

This sequence joins TRBV5-6 and TRBJ1-5; D is undetermined. The CDR3 extends over 12 amino acids. V was shortened by 3 bases and J by 8 bases, with 9 bases between the two germline ends. The germline CDR1 and CDR2 sequences are SGHDT and YYEEEE. The CDR3 nucleotides are TGTGCCAGCAGCTCTTCCTTCGAGCCCCAGCATTTT. This gives the protein CASSSSFEPQHF.

The chain uses TRBV7-2 and TRBJ2-1; D not certain. Germline CDR1 reads SGHTA; CDR2 reads FQGNSA. Trimming shortened V by 1 base and J by 9 bases, and 10 bases separated the two germline ends. CDR3 length equals 13 residues. CDR3 loop: CASSLGVMAEQFF. The CDR3, as DNA: TGTGCCAGCAGCTTAGGTGTTATGGCTGAGCAGTTCTTC.

The genes are TRBV9 and TRBJ1-5, with no clear D. V lost 3 bases and J 2 bases, leaving 12 bases between the germline ends. This CDR3 has 15 residues. The germline gives CDR1 SGDLS, CDR2 YYNGEE. The CDR3 reads CASSEDVGGNQPQHF. In nucleotides, the CDR3 is TGTGCCAGCAGCGAGGACGTTGGGGGCAATCAGCCCCAGCATTTT.

The CDR3 nucleotides read TGTGCCAGCAGCCAAGAAAGAGGGTATGACTATGGCTACACCTTC. As protein: CASSQERGYDYGYTF. The V call is TRBV14, the J call TRBJ1-2; no reliable D call. V lost 0 bases, J lost 3 bases, and 11 bases lay in between. This CDR3 is built from 15 residues. Germline-derived CDR1 and CDR2 are SGHDN and FVKESK.

Comment on this clone: The germline gene is not matched at one end of the junction; a read error may be the cause. The chain employs TRBV7-2 and TRBJ2-7, with 7 bases that match TRBD1. Germline V gene lookup returns CDR1 SGHTA and CDR2 FQGNSA. This CDR3 spans 15 amino acids. CDR3 DNA: TGTGCCAGCAGCTTAGGGGCCGGGACAGCCGAAGGATGCGACTTC. Encoded protein: CASSLGAGTAEGCDF.

The gene calls are TRBV7-2 and TRBJ1-3; D not resolved. The length of the CDR3 is 15 residues. Germline V lookup: CDR1 SGHTA, CDR2 FQGNSA. Trimming pared 3 bases from V and 0 bases from J, leaving 9 bases between. The CDR3 here is CASSFVGSSGNTIYF. The CDR3 nucleotides are TGTGCCAGCAGCTTCGTTGGATCCTCTGGAAACACCATATATTTT.

The chain employs TRBV5-1 and TRBJ2-2; weak D call: TRBD1 (5 bases). The length of the CDR3 is 14 residues. Germline V CDR1 and CDR2: SGHRS, YFSETQ. The V gene lost 4 bases and the J gene lost 4 bases, with 11 bases spanning the gap. The CDR3 protein is CASSLSGPTGELFF. The CDR3 DNA is TGCGCCAGCAGCCTCTCAGGGCCCACCGGGGAGCTGTTTTTT.

The rearrangement links TRBV11-2 to TRBJ2-7; unclear D gene. The V gene's germline CDR1 is SGHAT and CDR2 FQNNGV. CDR3 length equals 11 residues. V lost 1 base and J 2 bases, leaving 0 bases between the germline ends. CDR3 nucleotides: TGTGCCAGCAGCTTAGCCTACGAGCAGTACTTC. It is translated as CASSLAYEQYF.

The chain employs TRBV12-3 or TRBV12-4 and TRBJ1-3; D not certain. Between the trimmed V and J ends, which lost 5 bases and 9 bases, there was a span of 14 bases. CDR3 length equals 13 residues. This chain's CDR3 is CASSPGPDGTIYF. In nucleotides, the CDR3 is TGTGCCAGCAGTCCCGGACCTGACGGCACCATATATTTT.

The chain couples TRBV12-3 or TRBV12-4 to TRBJ1-4; D possibly corresponds to TRBD1 (5 bases). With 9 bases removed from V and 7 bases from J, the gap between germline ends came to 15 bases. This CDR3 region has 13 residues. In DNA, the CDR3 is TGTGCCAGTAGGGACCGCGCACGTGAAAAACTGTTTTTT. It encodes CASRDRAREKLFF.

The rearrangement uses TRBV7-9 and TRBJ2-7; TRBD1 matches at 7 bases. CDR3 length: 14 amino acids. Germline CDR1 and CDR2: SEHNR and FQNEAQ (reference sequence). Trimming took 4 bases from V and 2 from J; bases not matched to a gene: 5. CDR3 protein: CASSSRTGAYEQYF. CDR3 nucleotides: TGTGCCAGCAGCTCACGGACAGGAGCCTACGAGCAGTACTTC. The full variable domain, with the rest looked up from reference TRBV7-9 and TRBJ2-7, is DTGVSQNPRHKITKRGQNVTFRCDPISEHNRLYWYRQTLGQGPEFLTYFQNEAQLEKSRLLSDRFSAERPKGSFSTLEIQRTEQGDSAMYLCASSSRTGAYEQYFGPGTRLTVT.

The CDR3 sequence: CATSAVAGSQREQFF. The DNA of the CDR3 is TGTGCCACCAGTGCCGTGGCGGGTTCTCAGCGTGAGCAGTTCTTC. J is TRBJ2-1 and V is TRBV24-1; possible D gene TRBD2, 5 bases. V lost 5 bases and J 9 bases, leaving 19 bases between the germline ends. The V gene's germline CDR1 is KGHDR and CDR2 SFDVKD. This CDR3 spans 15 amino acids.

A few counts support this clone. The chain carries TRBV10-2 and TRBJ1-2, with TRBD1 matching 10 bases. From germline, CDR1 is WSHSY and CDR2 SAAADI. The CDR3 extends over 15 amino acids. Trimming at V came to 3 bases and at J to 4 bases, leaving 5 bases not matched to a gene. The CDR3 DNA sequence: TGCGCCAGCAGTGATAGACAGGGGGCGATCTATGGCTACACCTTC. Protein product: CASSDRQGAIYGYTF.

The chain employs TRBV2 and TRBJ1-2; D gene uncertain. V dropped 5 bases and J dropped 8 bases, with 12 bases sitting between them. The CDR3 extends over 12 amino acids. Germline V gene data show CDR1 as SNHLY and CDR2 as FYNNEI. CDR3 coding DNA: TGTGCCAGCAGTCTCGGGTCCTCCGGCTACACCTTC. Residues: CASSLGSSGYTF.